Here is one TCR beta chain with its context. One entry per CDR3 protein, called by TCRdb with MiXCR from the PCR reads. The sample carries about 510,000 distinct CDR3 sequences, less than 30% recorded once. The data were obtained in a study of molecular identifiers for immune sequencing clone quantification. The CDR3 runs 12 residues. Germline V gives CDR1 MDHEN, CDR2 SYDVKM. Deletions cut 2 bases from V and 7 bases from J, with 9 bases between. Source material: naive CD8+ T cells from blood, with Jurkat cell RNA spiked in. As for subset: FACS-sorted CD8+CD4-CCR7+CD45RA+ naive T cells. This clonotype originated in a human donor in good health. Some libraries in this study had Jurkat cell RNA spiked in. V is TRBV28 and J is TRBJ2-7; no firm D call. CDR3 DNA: TGTGCCAGCAGTTTAGACAACGTGGAGCAGTACTTC. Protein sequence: CASSLDNVEQYF.